This T cell receptor beta chain was identified during a study of cytomegalovirus exposure and HLA in healthy donors. About the study: A prior study identified 117 million unique TCR beta sequences from 190 million or so T cells. Clustering assigned about 79% of the roughly 400 genotyped donors to the Caucasian-associated ancestry cluster. Study-wide points: Presence/absence results assume similar sequencing depth per donor, which may not hold.

The CDR3 spans 14 residues. Between the trimmed V and J ends, which lost 0 bases and 4 bases, there was a span of 7 bases. Looked up from germline, CDR1 is SGDLS and CDR2 is YYNGEE. A word on this clone: Its antigen is unidentified. Other nucleotide sequences in the sample specify the same CDR3.

The PCR made use of 60 Vbeta and 13 Jbeta primers. Measured with immunoSEQ multiplex PCR; TCRdb has only the in-frame clones, and not every one. The sample holds 150,000 to 200,000 clones, around four fifths seen once. The rearrangement links TRBV9 to TRBJ2-2, with TRBD1 as a possible D gene (6 bases). Sequenced sample: PBMCs. This clonotype was sampled from a man younger than 35 in good health and CMV-seropositive. The CDR3, as DNA: TGTGCCAGCAGCGTAGGAGGGGGCACCGGGGAGCTGTTTTTT. Translation: CASSVGGGTGELFF.